Listed below are T cell receptor beta chains from one sample, sequenced in a study of T cells in Graves' hyperthyroidism and ophthalmopathy. TCRdb reprocessed the multiplex PCR reads via MiXCR and lists one record per CDR3 protein. Of tens of thousands of distinct CDR3 sequences in the sample, around half were seen once. Sequenced sample: blood. These receptors came from a woman aged 45-60 years with Graves' hyperthyroidism that later progressed to Graves' ophthalmopathy. CDR3s include the opening cysteine and the closing phenylalanine or tryptophan. D genes are given only for firm matches. Some rows mark clone size as missing; the rest say once, few, many or name a class of expanded clone.

j_gene: TRBJ2-3
abundance: many
d_gene: -
v_gene: TRBV4-1
CDR3aa: CASSLRLTDTQYF
CDR3nt: TGCGCCAGCAGCCTCCGGCTCACAGATACGCAGTATTTT

j_gene: TRBJ2-7
abundance: -
d_gene: -
v_gene: TRBV20-1
CDR3aa: CSATNPGQTYEQYF
CDR3nt: TGCAGTGCTACAAACCCGGGACAAACCTACGAGCAGTACTTC

j_gene: TRBJ1-2
abundance: -
d_gene: -
v_gene: TRBV2
CDR3aa: CASISAGASVGTF
CDR3nt: TGTGCCAGCATATCGGCGGGCGCATCGGTCGGCACCTTC

j_gene: TRBJ1-5
abundance: -
d_gene: TRBD1
v_gene: TRBV20-1
CDR3aa: CSARSGQNQKPQHF
CDR3nt: TGCAGTGCTAGATCGGGACAGAATCAAAAGCCCCAGCATTTT

j_gene: TRBJ2-7
abundance: many
d_gene: -
v_gene: TRBV5-1
CDR3aa: CASSLAGAGGEQYF
CDR3nt: TGCGCCAGCAGCTTGGCAGGTGCCGGGGGCGAGCAGTACTTC

j_gene: TRBJ2-7
abundance: many
d_gene: TRBD2
v_gene: TRBV4-2
CDR3aa: CASSQTSGSYEQYF
CDR3nt: TGTGCCAGCAGCCAAACTAGCGGGAGTTACGAGCAGTACTTC

j_gene: TRBJ2-5
abundance: -
d_gene: -
v_gene: TRBV7-2
CDR3aa: CASSRQGSSQYF
CDR3nt: TGTGCCAGCTCGCGGCAGGGTAGTTCCCAGTACTTC

j_gene: TRBJ1-5
abundance: many
d_gene: TRBD1
v_gene: TRBV2
CDR3aa: CASSEGGQGSQPQHF
CDR3nt: TGTGCCAGCAGTGAGGGGGGACAGGGTTCTCAGCCCCAGCATTTT

j_gene: TRBJ2-7
abundance: -
d_gene: -
v_gene: TRBV7-2
CDR3aa: CASSSFSTYEQYF
CDR3nt: TGTGCCAGCAGCTCCTTCTCAACCTACGAGCAGTACTTC

j_gene: TRBJ1-1
abundance: many
d_gene: -
v_gene: TRBV6-2/TRBV6-3
CDR3aa: CATTAWGADTEAFF
CDR3nt: TGTGCCACGACCGCCTGGGGGGCGGACACTGAAGCTTTCTTT

j_gene: TRBJ2-1
abundance: -
d_gene: -
v_gene: TRBV11-3
CDR3aa: CVSSNSLRGEAYNEQFF
CDR3nt: TGTGTCAGCAGCAACTCTTTACGCGGGGAAGCCTACAATGAGCAGTTCTTC

j_gene: TRBJ2-3
abundance: many
d_gene: TRBD2
v_gene: TRBV5-1
CDR3aa: CASSLAGWASGRARDTQYF
CDR3nt: TGCGCCAGCAGCTTGGCCGGTTGGGCGAGCGGGAGGGCCAGAGATACGCAGTATTTT

j_gene: TRBJ2-3
abundance: -
d_gene: -
v_gene: TRBV7-7
CDR3aa: CARSSERPDTQYF
CDR3nt: TGTGCTAGATCTAGCGAGAGACCAGATACGCAGTATTTT

j_gene: TRBJ2-5
abundance: -
d_gene: -
v_gene: TRBV20-1
CDR3aa: CSALAQGNQPQYF
CDR3nt: TGCAGTGCTCTAGCCCAGGGGAATCAGCCCCAGTACTTC

j_gene: TRBJ1-5
abundance: many
d_gene: -
v_gene: TRBV7-2
CDR3aa: CASSGGGGFHQPQHF
CDR3nt: TGTGCCAGCAGCGGCGGGGGTGGGTTTCATCAGCCCCAGCATTTT

j_gene: TRBJ1-6
abundance: medium-sized
d_gene: TRBD1
v_gene: TRBV7-9
CDR3aa: CASSHGDRGNSPLHF
CDR3nt: TGTGCCAGCAGCCACGGGGACAGGGGAAATTCACCCCTCCACTTT

j_gene: TRBJ2-2
abundance: -
d_gene: TRBD2
v_gene: TRBV3-1
CDR3aa: CASSPSPAGRDTGELFF
CDR3nt: TGTGCCAGCTCACCTTCCCCAGCGGGGCGCGACACCGGGGAGCTGTTTTTT

j_gene: TRBJ1-4
abundance: -
d_gene: TRBD1
v_gene: TRBV2
CDR3aa: CASMENQGVGEKLFF
CDR3nt: TGTGCCAGCATGGAAAACCAGGGGGTGGGTGAAAAACTGTTTTTT

j_gene: TRBJ1-2
abundance: -
d_gene: -
v_gene: TRBV9
CDR3aa: CASSPWPVYSSYGYTF
CDR3nt: TGTGCCAGCAGCCCCTGGCCCGTCTACAGTTCCTATGGCTACACCTTC

j_gene: TRBJ1-6
abundance: -
d_gene: -
v_gene: TRBV7-2
CDR3aa: CASSPGTWGLHF
CDR3nt: TGTGCCAGCAGCCCAGGGACGTGGGGCCTCCACTTT

j_gene: TRBJ1-3
abundance: -
d_gene: TRBD1
v_gene: TRBV6-4
CDR3aa: CASINQGGHSGNTIYF
CDR3nt: TGTGCCAGCATCAACCAGGGGGGACACTCTGGAAACACCATATATTTT

j_gene: TRBJ2-1
abundance: -
d_gene: TRBD2
v_gene: TRBV7-2
CDR3aa: CASSLGSGGTLYLHNEQFF
CDR3nt: TGTGCCAGCAGCTTAGGGAGCGGGGGAACCCTATATTTACACAATGAGCAGTTCTTC

j_gene: TRBJ2-5
abundance: once
d_gene: -
v_gene: TRBV6-5
CDR3aa: CASSYRGPGGLTQYF
CDR3nt: TGTGCCAGCAGTTACAGGGGACCTGGGGGTCTAACCCAGTACTTC

j_gene: TRBJ2-1
abundance: -
d_gene: TRBD1
v_gene: TRBV19
CDR3aa: CASSIADRGDNEQFF
CDR3nt: TGTGCCAGTAGTATAGCGGACAGGGGAGACAATGAGCAGTTCTTC

j_gene: TRBJ2-5
abundance: -
d_gene: TRBD2
v_gene: TRBV5-1
CDR3aa: CASSPGLAGELETQYF
CDR3nt: TGCGCCAGCAGCCCGGGACTAGCGGGAGAGCTCGAGACCCAGTACTTC

j_gene: TRBJ2-1
abundance: many
d_gene: -
v_gene: TRBV19
CDR3aa: CASNLQGSYNEQFF
CDR3nt: TGTGCCAGTAATTTACAGGGATCCTACAATGAGCAGTTCTTC

j_gene: TRBJ2-1
abundance: many
d_gene: TRBD2
v_gene: TRBV20-1
CDR3aa: CSSPLAGEDYNEQFF
CDR3nt: TGCAGTTCCCCCCTGGCGGGAGAGGACTACAATGAGCAGTTCTTC

j_gene: TRBJ2-5
abundance: medium-sized
d_gene: TRBD2
v_gene: TRBV10-3
CDR3aa: CAISESRTSQETQYF
CDR3nt: TGTGCCATCAGTGAGTCGCGGACTAGTCAAGAGACCCAGTACTTC